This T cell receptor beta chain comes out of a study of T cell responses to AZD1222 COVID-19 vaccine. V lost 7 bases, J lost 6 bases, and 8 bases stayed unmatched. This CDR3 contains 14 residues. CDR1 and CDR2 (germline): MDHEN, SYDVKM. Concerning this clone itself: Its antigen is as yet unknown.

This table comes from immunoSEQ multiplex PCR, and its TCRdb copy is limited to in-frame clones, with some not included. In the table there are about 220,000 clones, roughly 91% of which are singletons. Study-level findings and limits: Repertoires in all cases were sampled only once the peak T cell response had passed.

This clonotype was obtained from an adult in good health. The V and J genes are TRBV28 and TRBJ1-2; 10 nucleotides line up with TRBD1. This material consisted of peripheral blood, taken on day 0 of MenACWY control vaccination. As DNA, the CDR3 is TGTGCCAGCAACACCGGGACAGGGGTTCATGGCTACACCTTC. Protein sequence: CASNTGTGVHGYTF.